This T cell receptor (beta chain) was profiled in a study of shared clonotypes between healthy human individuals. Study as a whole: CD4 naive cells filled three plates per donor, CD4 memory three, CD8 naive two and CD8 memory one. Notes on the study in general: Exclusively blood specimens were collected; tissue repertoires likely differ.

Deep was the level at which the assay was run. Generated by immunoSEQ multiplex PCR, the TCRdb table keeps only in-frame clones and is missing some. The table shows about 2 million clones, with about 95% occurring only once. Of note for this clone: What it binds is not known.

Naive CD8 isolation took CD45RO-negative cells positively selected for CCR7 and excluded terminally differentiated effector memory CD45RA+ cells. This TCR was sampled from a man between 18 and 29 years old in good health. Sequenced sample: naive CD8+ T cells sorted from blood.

The CDR3 sequence: CASSFSGGDTQYF. DNA for the CDR3: TGTGCCAGCAGCTTTAGCGGGGGAGATACGCAGTATTTT. The chain employs TRBV9 and TRBJ2-3, with 9 positions matching TRBD2. Germline assignment: CDR1 SGDLS and CDR2 YYNGEE. The CDR3 runs to 13 residues. Germline trimming cut 4 bases from V and 5 bases from J; bases unmatched to any gene: 2.